This T cell receptor (beta chain) was recovered during a study of beta chain features in type 1 diabetes. Broader study findings: Healthy donors had naive, central memory and Treg TCRB repertoires that appeared less similar than those seen among patients. Type 1 diabetes patients had moderately but significantly shorter TCRB CDR3s in all four CD4+ subsets.

Every bit of the isolated RNA underwent reverse transcription, so sequencing read expressed TCRB transcripts. Profiling relied on immunoSEQ multiplex PCR, and the TCRdb table lists in-frame clones only, not all of them. The repertoire holds hundreds of thousands of clones, around an eighth seen once, with just under 0.04% in the top ten. This clone occurred a few times. Its antigen is not identified. Germline V gene lookup returns CDR1 SEHNR and CDR2 FQNEAQ (reference sequence). The CDR3 sequence is 15 residues long. Trimming left V 1 base short and J 3 bases short, with 13 bases between. The rearrangement uses TRBV7-9 and TRBJ2-7; possible D gene TRBD1, 5 bases. Sequencing used naive CD4+ T cells from blood. The TCR originated in a man between 18 and 29 years old with type 1 diabetes. The CDR3 bases are TGTGCCAGCAGCTTAGGGGGCCCAGGGTTCTACGAGCAGTACTTC. It codes for CASSLGGPGFYEQYF.